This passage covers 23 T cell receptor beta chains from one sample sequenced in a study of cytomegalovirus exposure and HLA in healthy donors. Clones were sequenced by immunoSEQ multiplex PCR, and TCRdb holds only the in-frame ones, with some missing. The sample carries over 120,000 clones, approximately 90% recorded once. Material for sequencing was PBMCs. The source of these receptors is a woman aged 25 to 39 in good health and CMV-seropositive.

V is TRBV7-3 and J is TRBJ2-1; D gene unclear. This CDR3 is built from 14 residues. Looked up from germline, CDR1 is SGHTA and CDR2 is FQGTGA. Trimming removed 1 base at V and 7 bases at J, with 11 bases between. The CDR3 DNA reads TGTGCCAGCAGCTTAAGTGGGTCAGGTAATGAGCAGTTCTTC. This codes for CASSLSGSGNEQFF.

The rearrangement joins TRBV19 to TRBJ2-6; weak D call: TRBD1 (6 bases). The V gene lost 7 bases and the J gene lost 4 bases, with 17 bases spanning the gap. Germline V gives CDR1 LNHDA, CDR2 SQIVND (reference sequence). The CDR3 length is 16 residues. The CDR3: CASTLQAGVGANVLTF. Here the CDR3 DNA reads TGTGCCAGTACCCTCCAGGCAGGGGTCGGGGCCAACGTCCTGACTTTC.

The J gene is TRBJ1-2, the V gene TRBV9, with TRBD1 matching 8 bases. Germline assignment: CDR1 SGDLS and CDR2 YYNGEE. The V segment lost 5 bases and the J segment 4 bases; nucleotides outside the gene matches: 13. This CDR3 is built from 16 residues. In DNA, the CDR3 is TGTGCCAGCAGGGCAGGGGGCCCAAGTCCCATCTATGGCTACACCTTC. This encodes CASRAGGPSPIYGYTF.

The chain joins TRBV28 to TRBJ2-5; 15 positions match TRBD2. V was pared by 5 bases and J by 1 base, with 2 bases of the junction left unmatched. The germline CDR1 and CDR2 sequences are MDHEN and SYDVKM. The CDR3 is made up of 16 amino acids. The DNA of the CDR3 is TGTGCCAGCAGTAAGGGACTAGCGGGGGGCCAAGAGACCCAGTACTTC. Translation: CASSKGLAGGQETQYF.

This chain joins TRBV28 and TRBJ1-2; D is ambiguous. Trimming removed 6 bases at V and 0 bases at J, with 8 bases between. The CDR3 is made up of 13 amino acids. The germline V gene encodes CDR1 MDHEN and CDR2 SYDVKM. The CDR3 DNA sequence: TGTGCCAGCAGCAATGGAGCTAACTATGGCTACACCTTC. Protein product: CASSNGANYGYTF.

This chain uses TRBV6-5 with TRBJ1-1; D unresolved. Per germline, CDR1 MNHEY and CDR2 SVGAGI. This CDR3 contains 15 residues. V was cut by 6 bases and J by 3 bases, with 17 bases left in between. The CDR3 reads CASSHRGPKDTEAFF. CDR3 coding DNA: TGTGCCAGCAGCCACCGAGGTCCCAAGGACACTGAAGCTTTCTTT.

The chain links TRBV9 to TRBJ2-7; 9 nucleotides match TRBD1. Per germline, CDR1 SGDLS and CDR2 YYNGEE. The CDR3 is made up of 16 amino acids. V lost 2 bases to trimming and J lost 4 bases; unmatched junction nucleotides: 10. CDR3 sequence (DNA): TGTGCCAGCAGCGTGGATCCCCGGGACAGGGTTTACGAGCAGTACTTC. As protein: CASSVDPRDRVYEQYF.

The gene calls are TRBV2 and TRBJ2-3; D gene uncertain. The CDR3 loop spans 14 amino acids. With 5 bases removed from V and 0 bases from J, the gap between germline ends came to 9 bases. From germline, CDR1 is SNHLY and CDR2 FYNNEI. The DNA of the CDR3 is TGTGCCAGCAGTCGTTTTTTAAGCACAGATACGCAGTATTTT. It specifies CASSRFLSTDTQYF.

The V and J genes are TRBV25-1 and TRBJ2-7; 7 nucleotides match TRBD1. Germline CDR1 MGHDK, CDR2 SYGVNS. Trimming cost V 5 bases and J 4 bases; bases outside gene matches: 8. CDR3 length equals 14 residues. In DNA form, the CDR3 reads TGTGCCAGCAGTTCTCGGGACAGTACGTACGAGCAGTACTTC. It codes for CASSSRDSTYEQYF.

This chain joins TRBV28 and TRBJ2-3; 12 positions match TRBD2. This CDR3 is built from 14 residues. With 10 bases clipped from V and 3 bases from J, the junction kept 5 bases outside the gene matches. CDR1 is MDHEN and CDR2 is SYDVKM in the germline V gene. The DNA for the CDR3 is TGTGCCACCCTGACTAGCGGGAGAACAGATACGCAGTATTTT. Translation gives CATLTSGRTDTQYF.

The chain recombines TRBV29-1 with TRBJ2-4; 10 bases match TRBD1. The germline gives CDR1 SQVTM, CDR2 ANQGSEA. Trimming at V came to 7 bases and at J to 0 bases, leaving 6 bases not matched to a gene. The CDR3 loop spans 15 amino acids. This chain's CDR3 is CSAGQGLEAKNIQYF. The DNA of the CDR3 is TGCAGCGCGGGACAGGGGTTAGAAGCCAAAAACATTCAGTACTTC.

The CDR3 sequence is CASSPRQAPQPQHF. The CDR3 DNA reads TGTGCCAGCAGTCCCAGACAGGCGCCTCAGCCCCAGCATTTT. V and J are TRBV28 and TRBJ1-5; a weak D match, TRBD1 (6 bases). Trimming removed 5 bases from V and 6 bases from J, with 14 bases in between. The CDR3 spans 14 residues. The V gene's germline CDR1 is MDHEN and CDR2 SYDVKM. The full variable domain, completed using reference TRBV28 and TRBJ1-5, is DVKVTQSSRYLVKRTGEKVFLECVQDMDHENMFWYRQDPGLGLRLIYFSYDVKMKEKGDIPEGYSVSREKKERFSLILESASTNQTSMYLCASSPRQAPQPQHFGDGTRLSIL.

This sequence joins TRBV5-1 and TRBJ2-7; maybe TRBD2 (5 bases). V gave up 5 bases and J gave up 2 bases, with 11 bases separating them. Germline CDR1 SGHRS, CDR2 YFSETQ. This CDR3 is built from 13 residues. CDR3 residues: CASRMERAYEQYF. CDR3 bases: TGCGCCAGCAGGATGGAGAGGGCCTACGAGCAGTACTTC.

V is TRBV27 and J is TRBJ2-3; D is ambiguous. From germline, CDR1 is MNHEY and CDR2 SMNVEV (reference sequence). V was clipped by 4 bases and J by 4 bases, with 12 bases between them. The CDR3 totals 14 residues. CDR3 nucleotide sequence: TGTGCCAGCAGTTCCATCTCGGCGGCAGATACGCAGTATTTT. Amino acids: CASSSISAADTQYF.

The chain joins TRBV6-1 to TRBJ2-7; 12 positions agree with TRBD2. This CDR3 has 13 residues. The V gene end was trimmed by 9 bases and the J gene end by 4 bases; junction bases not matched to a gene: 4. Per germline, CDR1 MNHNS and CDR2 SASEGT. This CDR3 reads CASLAGGLYEQYF. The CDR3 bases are TGTGCCAGTCTAGCGGGGGGGCTGTACGAGCAGTACTTC.

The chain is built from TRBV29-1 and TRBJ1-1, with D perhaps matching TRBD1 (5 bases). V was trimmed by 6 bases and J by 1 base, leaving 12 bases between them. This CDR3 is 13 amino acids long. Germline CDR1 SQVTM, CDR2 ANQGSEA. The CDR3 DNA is TGCAGCGTCCTCTCAGGGCCGAACACTGAAGCTTTCTTT. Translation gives CSVLSGPNTEAFF.

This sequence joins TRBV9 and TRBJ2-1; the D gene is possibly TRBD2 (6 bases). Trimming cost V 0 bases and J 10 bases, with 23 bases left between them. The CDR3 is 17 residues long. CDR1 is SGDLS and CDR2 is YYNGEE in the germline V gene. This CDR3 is CASSVAGGTSARREQFF. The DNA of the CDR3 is TGTGCCAGCAGCGTAGCTGGCGGGACTTCAGCCCGTCGGGAGCAGTTCTTC. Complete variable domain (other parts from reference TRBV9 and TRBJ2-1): DSGVTQTPKHLITATGQRVTLRCSPRSGDLSVYWYQQSLDQGLQFLIQYYNGEERAKGNILERFSAQQFPDLHSELNLSSLELGDSALYFCASSVAGGTSARREQFFGPGTRLTVL.

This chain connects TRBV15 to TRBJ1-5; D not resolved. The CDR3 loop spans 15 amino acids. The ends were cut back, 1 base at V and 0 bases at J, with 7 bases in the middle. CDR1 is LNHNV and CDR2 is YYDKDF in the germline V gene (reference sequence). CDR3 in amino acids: CATSRVQFSNQPQHF. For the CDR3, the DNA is TGTGCCACCAGCAGAGTCCAGTTTAGCAATCAGCCCCAGCATTTT. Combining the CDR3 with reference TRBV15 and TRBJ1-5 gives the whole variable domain DAMVIQNPRYQVTQFGKPVTLSCSQTLNHNVMYWYQQKSSQAPKLLFHYYDKDFNNEADTPDNFQSRRPNTSFCFLDIRSPGLGDTAMYLCATSRVQFSNQPQHFGDGTRLSIL.

The CDR3 protein is CASSVATNGATEAFF. CDR3 DNA sequence: TGTGCCAGCAGCGTAGCTACGAATGGGGCGACTGAAGCTTTCTTT. The chain links TRBV9 to TRBJ1-1; a possible D gene is TRBD1 (5 bases). The V end was cut by 0 bases, the J end by 5 bases, with 14 bases between. Germline V gene lookup returns CDR1 SGDLS and CDR2 YYNGEE. This CDR3 comprises 15 residues.

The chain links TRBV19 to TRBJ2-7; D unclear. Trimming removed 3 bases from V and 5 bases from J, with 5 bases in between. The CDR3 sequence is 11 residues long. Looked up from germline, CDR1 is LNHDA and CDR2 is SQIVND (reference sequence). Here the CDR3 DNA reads TGTGCCAGTAGTATTTTCGACGAGCAGTACTTC. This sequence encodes CASSIFDEQYF.

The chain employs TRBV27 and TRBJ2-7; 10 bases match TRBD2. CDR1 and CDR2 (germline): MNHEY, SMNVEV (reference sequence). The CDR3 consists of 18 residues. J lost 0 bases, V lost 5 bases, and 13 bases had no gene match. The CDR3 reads CASSPGTSVFLSSYEQYF. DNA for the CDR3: TGTGCCAGCAGTCCCGGGACTAGCGTCTTCCTTAGCTCCTACGAGCAGTACTTC.

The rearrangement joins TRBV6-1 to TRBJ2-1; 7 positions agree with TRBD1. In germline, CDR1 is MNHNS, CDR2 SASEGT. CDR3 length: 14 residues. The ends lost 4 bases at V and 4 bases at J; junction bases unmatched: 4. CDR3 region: CASSGQGLYNEQFF. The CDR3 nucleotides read TGTGCCAGCAGTGGACAGGGTTTGTACAATGAGCAGTTCTTC.

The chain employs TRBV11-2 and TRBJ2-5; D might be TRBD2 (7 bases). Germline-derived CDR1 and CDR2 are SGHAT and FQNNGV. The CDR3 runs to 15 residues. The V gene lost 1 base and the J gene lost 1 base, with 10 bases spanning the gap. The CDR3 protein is CASSLGRGPQETQYF. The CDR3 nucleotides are TGTGCCAGCAGCTTAGGGCGGGGGCCCCAAGAGACCCAGTACTTC.